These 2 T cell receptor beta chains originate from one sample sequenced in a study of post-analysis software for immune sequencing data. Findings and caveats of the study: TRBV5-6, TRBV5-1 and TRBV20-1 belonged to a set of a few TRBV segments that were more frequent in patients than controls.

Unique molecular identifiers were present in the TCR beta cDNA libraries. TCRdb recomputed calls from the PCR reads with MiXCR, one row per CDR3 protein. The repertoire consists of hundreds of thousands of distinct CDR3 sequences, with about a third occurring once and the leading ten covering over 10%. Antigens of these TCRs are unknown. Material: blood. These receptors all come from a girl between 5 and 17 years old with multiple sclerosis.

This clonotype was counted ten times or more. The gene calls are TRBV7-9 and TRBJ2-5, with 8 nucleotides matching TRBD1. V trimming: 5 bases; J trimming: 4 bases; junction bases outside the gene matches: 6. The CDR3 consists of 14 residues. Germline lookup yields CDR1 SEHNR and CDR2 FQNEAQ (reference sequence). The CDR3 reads CASSARQGRETQYF. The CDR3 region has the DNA TGTGCCAGCAGCGCCCGACAGGGGAGAGAGACCCAGTACTTC.

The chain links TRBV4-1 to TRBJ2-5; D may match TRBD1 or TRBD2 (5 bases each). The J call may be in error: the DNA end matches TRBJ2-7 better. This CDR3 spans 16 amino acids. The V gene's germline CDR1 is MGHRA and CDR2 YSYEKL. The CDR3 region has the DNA TGCGCCAGCAGCCAACATACTACGGGGCGTGGGGGCGAGCAGTACTTC. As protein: CASSQHTTGRGGEQYF.